This TCR beta chain was sequenced for a study of cytomegalovirus exposure and HLA in healthy donors. Trimming cost V 6 bases and J 6 bases; bases outside gene matches: 8. The CDR3 consists of 14 residues. CDR1 and CDR2 from the germline V gene are MNHEY and SVGAGI. Study findings and constraints: Researchers counted 164 TCR beta chains as cytomegalovirus-associated. By a later analysis, the bulk of CMV-associated TCR beta chains appeared HLA-restricted.

Use of 60 Vbeta and 13 Jbeta primers characterized the PCR. Study processing details: Among the unique TCR beta chains that a later analysis counted, some 73 million in all, roughly 10 million were shared. The protocol was immunoSEQ multiplex PCR, while the TCRdb copy is restricted to in-frame clones and leaves out a portion. V and J calls and clone size are as listed in that table; D and trimming were resolved from the DNA. The table lists roughly 68,000 clones, 60% to 80% of them singletons. In regard to this clone: The target antigen is unknown.

This chain uses TRBV6-5 with TRBJ2-3; 8 bases are shared with TRBD2. Sequences were obtained from PBMCs. This sequence was found in a male donor in good health and CMV-seropositive. The CDR3 coding sequence is TGTGCCAGCAGGACGCGGGGGGCGGGGGATACGCAGTATTTT. It translates to CASRTRGAGDTQYF.